Listed below are T cell receptor beta chains from one sample, sequenced in a study of CD8+ T cells in alopecia areata. Some clones are missing from TCRdb's copy, which holds only in-frame ones; the method was immunoSEQ multiplex PCR. The data show about 150,000 clones, approximately 50% seen once. Sequenced sample: CD4+ T cells sorted from blood. These TCRs come from a human donor with alopecia areata. CDR3s include the opening cysteine and the closing phenylalanine or tryptophan. A D gene is named only where the DNA matches it firmly. Part of the rows lack a size; the others show once, few, many or a class for expanded clones.

J,size,D,V,DNA,CDR3
TRBJ2-7,.,.,TRBV11-2,TGTGCCAGCAGCTTATCACCAGATAAACAGCAGTACTTC,CASSLSPDKQQYF
TRBJ2-1,.,TRBD1,TRBV6-5,TGTGCCAGCAGTCGGACAGGGGGCTTTTACAATGAGCAGTTCTTC,CASSRTGGFYNEQFF
TRBJ2-7,.,.,TRBV27,TGTGCCAGCAGTTTATTTGGTACAATGGGGTCTAACTACGAGCAGTACTTC,CASSLFGTMGSNYEQYF
TRBJ2-1,.,TRBD2,TRBV7-8,TGTGCCAGCACCCCACCCCCTAGTAAGCGGGAGGGCAAAAATGAGCAGTTCTTC,CASTPPPSKREGKNEQFF
TRBJ2-1,.,TRBD2,TRBV18,TGTGCCAGCTCACGCCTGACCCTAGCGGGAGGATCCTACAATGAGCAGTTCTTC,CASSRLTLAGGSYNEQFF
TRBJ1-1,few,TRBD1,TRBV2,TGTGCCAGCATAGCGGACAGGGTTTCTGAAGCTTTCTTT,CASIADRVSEAFF
TRBJ2-7,.,TRBD1,TRBV25-1,TGTGCCAGCAGTGCGTGGGACAGGGAGGTTTACGAGCAGTACTTC,CASSAWDREVYEQYF
TRBJ1-1,.,TRBD1,TRBV6-5,TGTGCCAGTTACAGGGGAGGCTTGAACACTGAAGCTTTCTTT,CASYRGGLNTEAFF
TRBJ2-1,few,TRBD2,TRBV29-1,TGCAGCGTCCAGGGACTAGCGGGGGAAGAGCAGTTCTTC,CSVQGLAGEEQFF
TRBJ2-7,.,.,TRBV7-9,TGTGCCAGCAGCCTGTTGGGGGGAACCTACGAGCAGTACTTC,CASSLLGGTYEQYF
TRBJ1-1,.,.,TRBV6-6,TGTGCCAGCAGTCTAGGACCTCGGGGCGCTGAAGCTTTCTTT,CASSLGPRGAEAFF
TRBJ2-5,.,TRBD2,TRBV19,TGTGCCAGTAGTATCGGTAGCGGGCAAGAGACCCAGTACTTC,CASSIGSGQETQYF
TRBJ2-6,few,.,TRBV18,TGTGCCAGCTCACCGACAGGAGGCTCTGGGGCCAACGTCCTGACTTTC,CASSPTGGSGANVLTF
TRBJ2-5,.,TRBD2,TRBV28,TGTGCCAGCAGTACCATAGCGGGGGGCTCGGCTGAGACCCAGTACTTC,CASSTIAGGSAETQYF
TRBJ2-3,few,.,TRBV30,TGTGCCTGGAGTGTGTCAGATACGCAGTATTTT,CAWSVSDTQYF
TRBJ2-2,.,.,TRBV25-1,TGTGCCAGCAGTGAAATCGGTCCCGGGGAGCTGTTTTTT,CASSEIGPGELFF
TRBJ2-3,.,.,TRBV13,TGTGCCAGCAGCTTAAGCGTGACAGAGTTCACAGATACGCAGTATTTT,CASSLSVTEFTDTQYF
TRBJ2-1,few,.,TRBV5-6,TGTGCCAGCACCCAAGACAGAACGAGCTCCTACAATGAGCAGTTCTTC,CASTQDRTSSYNEQFF
TRBJ1-5,.,.,TRBV23-1,TGCGCCAGCAGTCAATCGAACAGATCTCAGCCCCAGCATTTT,CASSQSNRSQPQHF
TRBJ1-2,.,TRBD1,TRBV2,TGTGCCAGCAGGGCTACCACAGGGGGCGGTGGCTACACCTTC,CASRATTGGGGYTF
TRBJ2-7,.,.,TRBV29-1,TGCAGCGCCCGTGGGGCCCTAACCTACGAGCAGTACTTC,CSARGALTYEQYF
TRBJ2-1,.,TRBD1,TRBV4-2,TGTGCCAGCAGACAAGGAGGGGACAGGGTTTACAATGAGCAGTTCTTC,CASRQGGDRVYNEQFF
TRBJ2-1,.,.,TRBV30,TGTGCCTGGACCATAAACCGGTGGTCCTCCTACAATGAGCAGTTCTTC,CAWTINRWSSYNEQFF
TRBJ1-5,.,TRBD1,TRBV7-2,TGTGCCAGCAGCTTAGTGGCAGGGGGTGGTAGTATGCCTCAGCCCCAGCATTTT,CASSLVAGGGSMPQPQHF
TRBJ1-2,.,.,TRBV5-6,TGTGCCAGCAGCTTGGTGTCGGGAGAGAACTATGGCTACACCTTC,CASSLVSGENYGYTF
TRBJ2-3,.,.,TRBV7-9,TGTGCCAGCAGTTTGGGTCCCTTGGACACAGATACGCAGTATTTT,CASSLGPLDTDTQYF
TRBJ2-1,.,.,TRBV6-1,TGTGCCAGCTGGATTCAGGGACCTGAGCAGTTCTTC,CASWIQGPEQFF
TRBJ2-7,.,TRBD2,TRBV6-5,TGTGCCGAAAGGAGACTAGCGGGAGGCCGGTGCGAGCAGTACTTC,CAERRLAGGRCEQYF
TRBJ2-1,.,TRBD2,TRBV20-1,TGCAGTGCTCCTGGGAGGGGTGAGCAGTTCTTC,CSAPGRGEQFF
TRBJ1-1,.,.,TRBV14,TGTGCCAGCAGCCCGCCCGGCTGGGACACTGAAGCTTTCTTT,CASSPPGWDTEAFF
TRBJ2-2,few,.,TRBV30,.,CAWGQRRAGELFF
TRBJ1-2,few,.,TRBV19,TGTGCCAGTAGCCTGACAGGACCCGCTAACTATGGCTACACCTTC,CASSLTGPANYGYTF
TRBJ1-2,.,.,TRBV27,TGTGCCAGCAGTCCCCATCCGGACGGTTCCTATGGCTACACCTTC,CASSPHPDGSYGYTF
TRBJ2-1,.,TRBD2,TRBV4-1,TGCGCCAGCAGCCAACCCCGGGGGGGAGCGAGGGAAAACAATGAGCAGTTCTTC,CASSQPRGGARENNEQFF
TRBJ2-1,.,.,TRBV5-1,TGCGCCAGCAGCTTGTCGCCAAGCTCCTACAATGAGCAGTTCTTC,CASSLSPSSYNEQFF